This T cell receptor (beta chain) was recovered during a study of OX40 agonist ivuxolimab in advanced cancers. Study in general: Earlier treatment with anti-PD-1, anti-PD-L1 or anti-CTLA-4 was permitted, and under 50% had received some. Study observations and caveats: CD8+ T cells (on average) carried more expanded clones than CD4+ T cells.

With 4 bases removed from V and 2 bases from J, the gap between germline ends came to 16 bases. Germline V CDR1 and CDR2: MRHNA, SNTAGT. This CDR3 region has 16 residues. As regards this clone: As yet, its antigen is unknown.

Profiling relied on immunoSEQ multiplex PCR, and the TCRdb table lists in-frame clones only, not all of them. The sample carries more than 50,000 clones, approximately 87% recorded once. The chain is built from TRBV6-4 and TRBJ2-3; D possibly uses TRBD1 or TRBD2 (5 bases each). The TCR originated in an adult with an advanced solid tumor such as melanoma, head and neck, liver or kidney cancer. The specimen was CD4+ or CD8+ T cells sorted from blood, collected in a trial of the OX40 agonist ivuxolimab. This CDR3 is CASSVGERQTTDTQYF. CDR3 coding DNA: TGTGCCAGCAGTGTGGGGGAGAGACAGACCACAGATACGCAGTATTTT.